The text below deals with one TCR beta chain. This entry comes from a study of blood T cell repertoires in COVID-19. Overall study context: Acute-phase and convalescent COVID-19 samples originated in the United States, Italy and Spain. From T cells, B-cell-depleted T cells, or PBMCs came the material, which was cDNA or gDNA.

Original analysis: How many nucleated cells were present was estimated from reference gene primer amplification. This table comes from immunoSEQ multiplex PCR, and its TCRdb copy is limited to in-frame clones, with some not included. The V and J calls and clone size are taken from that table; D and trimming were inferred from the DNA. The sample records roughly 69,000 clones, around 80% being singletons. The V gene's germline CDR1 is SGHRS and CDR2 YFSETQ. V dropped 0 bases and J dropped 5; count of bases not matched to a gene: 4. The CDR3 spans 14 residues. The chain combines TRBV5-1 with TRBJ1-1; 7 nucleotides align to TRBD1. Sequencing input: peripheral blood. This sequence was found in a woman aged 50 to 65 with acute or convalescent COVID-19. CDR3 protein: CASSLGGGQTEAFF. DNA for the CDR3: TGCGCCAGCAGCTTGGGAGGGGGCCAGACTGAAGCTTTCTTT.